A selection of T cell receptor beta chains follows, all from one sample in a study of PD-L1 blockade in urothelial cancer. The assay was immunoSEQ multiplex PCR, and TCRdb's table has in-frame clones only and misses some. This table has tens of thousands of clones, about 86% appearing once. The sequencing here drew on PBMCs, taken around atezolizumab (anti-PD-L1) treatment. These receptors originate from a man in his sixties with urothelial cancer. The CDR3 runs from the conserved cysteine through the conserved F or W. D genes are given only for firm matches. Only some rows state a clone size, as once, few, many or a class for expanded clones.

TRBV19	12	TRBD1	TRBJ2-7	once	TGTGCCAGTAGCCAAGTACAGGGGCAGCAGTACTTC	CASSQVQGQQYF
TRBV5-1	16	TRBD1	TRBJ2-7	-	TGCGCCAGCAGCTTGGCCGGCCTTGACAGGGGCTACGAGCAGTACTTC	CASSLAGLDRGYEQYF
TRBV7-6	13	-	TRBJ2-5	-	TGTGCCAGCAGCTTATTCCAGGAAGAGACCCAGTACTTC	CASSLFQEETQYF
TRBV5-1	17	TRBD2	TRBJ2-3	-	TGCGCCAGCAGCTTGGCCCGGACTAGCGGGAAGGCAGATACGCAGTATTTT	CASSLARTSGKADTQYF
TRBV14	18	TRBD1	TRBJ1-2	-	TGTGCCAGCAGCCGGCAAGTGGGGCTGGGACAGGGGATCTATGGCTACACCTTC	CASSRQVGLGQGIYGYTF
TRBV5-1	15	TRBD1	TRBJ2-4	-	TGCGCCAGCAGCTCAGGGACAGGGATTTCAAACATTCAGTACTTC	CASSSGTGISNIQYF
TRBV7-9	16	TRBD2	TRBJ2-3	-	TGTGCCAGCAGCTTAGCAGGACTAGCGCTCACAGATACGCAGTATTTT	CASSLAGLALTDTQYF
TRBV11-1	15	TRBD1	TRBJ2-2	once	TGTGCCAGCAGAACGACAGGGGGGAACACCGGGGAGCTGTTTTTT	CASRTTGGNTGELFF
TRBV9	16	TRBD2	TRBJ2-7	-	TGTGCCAGCAGCGTAGGAGAAGGACTAGCGGTTTACGAGCAGTACTTC	CASSVGEGLAVYEQYF
TRBV5-1	13	-	TRBJ1-3	-	TGCGCCAGCAGCTTGGAGGGCGGGAACACCATATATTTT	CASSLEGGNTIYF
TRBV5-5	15	-	TRBJ1-5	-	TGTGCCAGCAGCCCGGACAGCTATAGCAATCAGCCCCAGCATTTT	CASSPDSYSNQPQHF
TRBV19	14	-	TRBJ1-2	once	TGTGCCGCCGGTACCCACAGTTATGGATATGGCTACACCTTC	CAAGTHSYGYGYTF
TRBV6-4	15	TRBD1	TRBJ2-1	-	TGTGCCAGCAGTCCGGGACAGGGACCTACACGTGAGCAGTTCTTC	CASSPGQGPTREQFF
TRBV19	18	TRBD1	TRBJ1-3	-	TGTGCCAGTAGCTCGGGACAGGGGGCGAAATTCTCTGGAAACACCATATATTTT	CASSSGQGAKFSGNTIYF
TRBV7-9	14	TRBD1	TRBJ1-1	-	TGTGCCAGCCGTAGGGGACAGGGTGGAACTGAAGCTTTCTTT	CASRRGQGGTEAFF
TRBV5-1	16	-	TRBJ1-1	once	TGCGCCAGCAGCTTACAGGGTAGGGGGGGGGACACTGAAGCTTTCTTT	CASSLQGRGGDTEAFF
TRBV9	17	TRBD2	TRBJ2-3	-	TGTGCCAGCAGCCCCCGGGGTAGCGGGGGGGCAACAGATACGCAGTATTTT	CASSPRGSGGATDTQYF
TRBV6-4	15	-	TRBJ1-6	-	TGTGCCAGCACCCTGGCAGGGGTGGACGATTCACCCCTCCACTTT	CASTLAGVDDSPLHF
TRBV6-6	15	TRBD1	TRBJ2-1	-	TGTGCCAGCAGTTACTTGGGACAGGCGAACAATGAGCAGTTCTTC	CASSYLGQANNEQFF
TRBV30	16	TRBD2	TRBJ2-7	once	TGTGCCTGGAGTGCTTATAGGCGGGGGAGCTCCTACGAGCAGTACTTC	CAWSAYRRGSSYEQYF